This TCR beta chain was obtained from a study of CD8 T cells in Susac syndrome. Study as a whole: At blood draw, Susac syndrome patients were therapy-naive, on corticosteroids, or on intravenous immunoglobulin alone.

Peripheral blood CD8+ and CD4+ T cells were profiled by TCR beta sequencing. While CD8+ and CD4+ T cells were isolated negatively, TEMRA cells were enriched by FACS. RNA was extracted with the RNeasy kit, and a quantity of about 0.45 to 1 ug was reverse transcribed using random hexamers. TCRdb analysed the immunoSEQ multiplex PCR reads with MiXCR anew, one entry per CDR3 protein. This sample has under 85,000 distinct CDR3 sequences; 85% to 95% occur once, and the top ten carry 0.35% to 0.5%. The sequence was collected from a human donor with Susac syndrome. The specimen was CD8+ T cells from PBMCs.

The CDR3 reads CASSLEGQPRLGYTF. CDR3 DNA sequence: TGTGCCAGCAGCCTAGAGGGACAGCCCAGGCTCGGCTACACCTTC. J is TRBJ1-2 and V is TRBV4-2; 7 bases map to TRBD1. CDR3 length: 15 amino acids. The J segment lost 8 bases and the V segment lost 4 bases, leaving 13 bases of the junction unmatched. Germline assignment: CDR1 LGHNA and CDR2 YNFKEQ.